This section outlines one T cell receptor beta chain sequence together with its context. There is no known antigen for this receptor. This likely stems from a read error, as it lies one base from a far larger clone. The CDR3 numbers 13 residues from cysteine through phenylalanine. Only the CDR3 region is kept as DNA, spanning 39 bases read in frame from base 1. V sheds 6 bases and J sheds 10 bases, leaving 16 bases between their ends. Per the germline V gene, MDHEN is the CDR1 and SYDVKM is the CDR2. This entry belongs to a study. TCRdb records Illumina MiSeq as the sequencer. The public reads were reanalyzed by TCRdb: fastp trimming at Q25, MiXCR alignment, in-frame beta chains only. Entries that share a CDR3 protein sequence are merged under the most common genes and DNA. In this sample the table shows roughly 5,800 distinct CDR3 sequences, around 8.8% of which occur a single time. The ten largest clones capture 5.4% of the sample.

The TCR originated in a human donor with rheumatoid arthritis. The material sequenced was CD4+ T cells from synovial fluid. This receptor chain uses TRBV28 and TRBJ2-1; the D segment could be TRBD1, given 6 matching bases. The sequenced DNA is TGTGCCAGCAGCCGGACAGAATCGTCCGAGCAGTTCTTC. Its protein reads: CASSRTESSEQFF.